This is a list of T cell receptor beta chains from one sample in a study of a mutant IDH1 vaccine in newly diagnosed glioma. Method: immunoSEQ multiplex PCR; TCRdb's copy keeps in-frame clones and lacks some. The sample records about 20,000 clones, about 85% being singletons. The sequencing used PBMCs, collected from a glioma patient treated with radiotherapy, temozolomide or both. The source of these receptors is a man in his forties with glioma. Both conserved end residues are part of each CDR3. D genes are given only for firm matches. Rows give clone size only sometimes, using once, few, many, or a class for an expanded clone.

>TRBD2|TRBJ2-5|TRBV29-1|NA
TGCAGCGTTGAGGCTAGCGGGAGTGAGACCCAGTACTTC
CSVEASGSETQYF
>NA|TRBJ2-7|TRBV11-3|NA
TGTGCCAGCAGCTCCCGCTCCGGGACGTTAGCTTTC
CASSSRSGTLAF
>NA|TRBJ1-2|TRBV30|NA
TGTGCCTGGAGTGAAGGGGATCTTGGTGGCTACACCTTC
CAWSEGDLGGYTF
>NA|TRBJ2-2|TRBV6-6|NA
TGTGCCAGCAGTTTGAGCAGGAACACCGGGGAGCTGTTTTTT
CASSLSRNTGELFF
>NA|TRBJ1-4|TRBV11-2|NA
TGTGCCAGCAGTAGGAGAGCAACTAATGAAAAACTGTTTTTT
CASSRRATNEKLFF
>TRBD1|TRBJ1-1|TRBV18|NA
TGTGCCAGCTCATCGCGAGAAGCGGGACAGTTAGGAACTGAAGCTTTCTTT
CASSSREAGQLGTEAFF
>TRBD2|TRBJ2-7|TRBV5-1|NA
TGCGCCAGCAGCTCAAGGACTAGCGGGAGTACCCGCGAGCAGTACTTC
CASSSRTSGSTREQYF
>NA|TRBJ2-2|TRBV19|NA
TGTGCCAGTAAGGGGTTTCTTGAGAACACCGGGGAGCTGTTTTTT
CASKGFLENTGELFF
>NA|TRBJ1-1|TRBV9|NA
TGTGCCAGCAGCGTATCAGGCACTGAAGCTTTCTTT
CASSVSGTEAFF
>TRBD1|TRBJ1-6|TRBV2|NA
TGTGCCAGCAGGGTAGGGACAGGGGGTTTTGAACCCCTCCACTTT
CASRVGTGGFEPLHF
>TRBD2|TRBJ2-2|TRBV6-6|NA
TGTGCCAGCAGTTACCCGCAGCGGGGGGTCCCCGGGGAGCTGTTTTTT
CASSYPQRGVPGELFF
>NA|TRBJ2-3|TRBV29-1|NA
TGCAGCGCCAAGGGGGTTGGGGGCACAGATACGCAGTATTTT
CSAKGVGGTDTQYF
>TRBD1|TRBJ1-2|TRBV7-2|NA
TGTGCCAGCAGCCCGGGGGACAGGGCTAACTATGGCTACACCTTC
CASSPGDRANYGYTF
>TRBD1|TRBJ1-5|TRBV4-2|once
TGTGCCAGCAGCCAAGATAACAGGGGGGAAGGGCAGCCCCAGCATTTT
CASSQDNRGEGQPQHF
>NA|TRBJ1-1|TRBV6-6|NA
TGTGCCAGCAGTCCAGGTGTATTATTAACTGAAGCTTTCTTT
CASSPGVLLTEAFF
>NA|TRBJ2-3|TRBV6-5|NA
TGTGCCAGCAGTTACGGAGGGGGCTTTGATACGCAGTATTTT
CASSYGGGFDTQYF
>NA|TRBJ1-2|TRBV5-5|NA
TGTGCCAGCAGCTTGGAACCAGGCTATGGCTACACCTTC
CASSLEPGYGYTF
>TRBD1|TRBJ2-1|TRBV9|NA
TGTGCCAGCAGCGCCCCCAGGACAGGGAGTGAGCAGTTCTTC
CASSAPRTGSEQFF
>TRBD1|TRBJ1-1|TRBV2|NA
TGTGCCAGCAGGTCAGACAGGGCCACTGAAGCTTTCTTT
CASRSDRATEAFF
>NA|TRBJ1-2|TRBV29-1|NA
TGCAGCGTTAGACAGGCAGCTAACTATGGCTACACCTTC
CSVRQAANYGYTF
>TRBD2|TRBJ2-5|TRBV2|NA
TGTGCCAGCAGTGGGACTAGCGAGCCAGGGACCCAGTACTTC
CASSGTSEPGTQYF
>NA|TRBJ1-6|TRBV4-1|NA
TGCGCCAGCACCAGTGACGGCTCCTATAATTCACCCCTCCACTTT
CASTSDGSYNSPLHF
>TRBD2|TRBJ2-7|TRBV2|NA
TGTGCCAGCAGTGCCACCGGGGGGTTCCGCTACGAGCAGTACTTC
CASSATGGFRYEQYF
>NA|TRBJ2-1|TRBV6-1|few
TGTGCCAGCGGAGGACGCTACAATGAGCAGTTCTTC
CASGGRYNEQFF
>TRBD1|TRBJ2-5|TRBV7-6|NA
TGTGCCAGCAGCGAATACAGGGGAATGGAGACCCAGTACTTC
CASSEYRGMETQYF
>NA|TRBJ1-1|TRBV5-1|NA
TGCGCCAGCAGCCCAGGGACGAACACTGAAGCTTTCTTT
CASSPGTNTEAFF
>NA|TRBJ2-5|TRBV6-1|NA
TGTGCCAGCAGTGATGAGGTCTGGGAGACCCAGTACTTC
CASSDEVWETQYF
>NA|TRBJ2-7|TRBV19|NA
TGTGCCAGTAGTTTTCGGACGGGGGCCTCCTACGAGCAGTACTTC
CASSFRTGASYEQYF
>NA|TRBJ1-2|TRBV30|NA
TGTGCCTGGAGTGCACAGATCTATGGCTACACCTTC
CAWSAQIYGYTF
>NA|TRBJ1-2|TRBV5-1|NA
TGCGCCAGCAGCTTGGAGGCGGTTAACTATGGCTACACCTTC
CASSLEAVNYGYTF
>NA|TRBJ1-6|TRBV27|NA
TGTGCCAGCAGTCCCATAGGTTTTAATTCACCCCTCCACTTT
CASSPIGFNSPLHF
>NA|TRBJ1-1|TRBV29-1|NA
TGCAGCGTTGATTCCAGGGTCAGCACTGAAGCTTTCTTT
CSVDSRVSTEAFF
>NA|TRBJ2-1|TRBV2|NA
TGTGCCAGCAGTGAACCGTTCTTC
CASSEPFF
>TRBD1|TRBJ1-5|TRBV7-8|NA
TGTGCCAGCAGCCGGACAGGGGGCTTTCAGCCCCAGCATTTT
CASSRTGGFQPQHF
>TRBD1|TRBJ2-3|TRBV29-1|NA
TGCAGCGTTGAGGGGGACAGGGGCCACGATACGCAGTATTTT
CSVEGDRGHDTQYF
>NA|TRBJ2-2|TRBV2|NA
TGTGCCAGCAGACTTGGAAGGACTGCCGGGGAGCTGTTTTTT
CASRLGRTAGELFF
>TRBD2|TRBJ2-3|TRBV7-2|NA
TGTGCCAGCAGCTTAGTCGGCGGGGGGGAGGATACGCAGTATTTT
CASSLVGGGEDTQYF
>TRBD2|TRBJ2-4|TRBV19|once
TGTGCCAGTAGTTCCCTAGCGGGCGGAGCCAAAAACATTCAGTACTTC
CASSSLAGGAKNIQYF
>NA|TRBJ2-2|TRBV29-1|NA
TGCAGCGTTGGTCTCCGAGGGGTGGCCACCGGGGAGCTGTTTTTT
CSVGLRGVATGELFF
>NA|TRBJ1-5|TRBV6-5|NA
TGTGCCAGCAGTTATGATTGGGGGGCCGGGCAGCCCCAGCATTTT
CASSYDWGAGQPQHF
>NA|TRBJ2-2|TRBV2|NA
TGTGCCAGCAGTGAGGGGGGGCGGACTCGCGGGGAGCTGTTTTTT
CASSEGGRTRGELFF
>NA|TRBJ1-5|TRBV19|once
TGTGCCAGTAGTACGTCCGGCGGCAATCAGCCCCAGCATTTT
CASSTSGGNQPQHF
>NA|TRBJ2-1|TRBV4-1|NA
TGCGCCAGCAGCCAAGGCCTAGCGAGCTCCTACAATGAGCAGTTCTTC
CASSQGLASSYNEQFF
>TRBD1|TRBJ1-5|TRBV5-5|NA
TGTGCCAGCAGCTTGTACAGTCAGGGGGTTATCAAGCCCCAGCATTTT
CASSLYSQGVIKPQHF
>NA|TRBJ1-2|TRBV6-5|NA
TGTGCCAGCAGCCTCGGTTCTCCTGGGGGCTATGGCTACACCTTC
CASSLGSPGGYGYTF
>NA|TRBJ1-2|TRBV4-1|NA
TGCGCCAGCAGCCAAGGGTGGCCAGCCAAACGGGGCTACACCTTC
CASSQGWPAKRGYTF
>TRBD2|TRBJ2-1|TRBV6-6|NA
TGTGCCAGCAGCGCGTCGAGCGGGGCCTACAATGAGCAGTTCTTC
CASSASSGAYNEQFF
>TRBD1|TRBJ1-5|TRBV19|NA
TGTGCCAGTAGTAGATTCGGACAGGGCGGTCAGCCCCAGCATTTT
CASSRFGQGGQPQHF
>NA|TRBJ2-1|TRBV4-3|NA
TGCGCCAGCAGCCAGACCCCCGGCCCCAGGGGCCATGAGCAGTTCTTC
CASSQTPGPRGHEQFF
>NA|TRBJ1-1|TRBV18|NA
TGTGCCAGCTCACCGGACAGCACTGAAGCTTTCTTT
CASSPDSTEAFF